This entry features one T cell receptor (beta chain) sequence. One junction end disagrees with the germline gene, perhaps due to a read error. In the source study's methods: Counts of nucleated cells, estimated from reference gene primer amplification, were obtained. Clones were sequenced by immunoSEQ multiplex PCR, and TCRdb holds only the in-frame ones, with some missing. V and J calls and clone size are those listed in that table; D and trimming were worked out from the DNA. Of 50,000 to 55,000 clones in the sample, 86% are singletons; the top ten hold around 23%. The data derive from a study of blood T cell repertoires in COVID-19. The CDR3 is 17 residues long. Germline V CDR1 and CDR2: LGHDT, YNNKEL (reference sequence).

The TCR was taken from a woman older than 75 with acute or convalescent COVID-19. The sequenced sample was peripheral blood. The chain joins TRBV3-1 (or the pseudogene TRBV3-2) to TRBJ2-3; the match to TRBD2 covers 9 bases. The CDR3 DNA is TGTGCCAGCAGTCAAGCTGGCGGGGGGGTCAGGGCAGATACGCAGTATTTT. Its protein is CASSQAGGGVRADTQYF.